The source of this T cell receptor beta chain is a study of shared T cell receptors in the human thymus. The CDR3 is 15 amino acids. Germline CDR1 and CDR2: SGHDN and FVKESK. V lost 1 base and J lost 7; bases outside the gene matches: 5. Here immunoSEQ multiplex PCR was the method, and the copy in TCRdb shows in-frame clones only, minus some. In the table there are under 850,000 clones, around 87% of which are singletons. The data were also submitted as part of a second study, on human thymus T cells. This second study says: Resections from corrective heart surgery provided thymus tissue. What related research reported was that thymic repertoires overlapped highly among unrelated individuals.

The receptor comes from a boy younger than two with a congenital heart defect. The rearrangement links TRBV14 to TRBJ2-1; TRBD2 matches 9 bases. Sample: thymocytes. The CDR3 spells CASSQGGSGSNEQFF. CDR3 DNA sequence: TGTGCCAGCAGCCAAGGGGGTAGCGGGAGTAATGAGCAGTTCTTC.